A single sample gave rise to the 9 T cell receptor beta chains below, sequenced in a study of blood T cell repertoires in COVID-19. Profiled with immunoSEQ multiplex PCR; TCRdb holds only in-frame clones, not every one. The sample includes over 200,000 clones, 75% to 90% seen only once; the top ten take 5.1%. The sample consisted of peripheral blood. The receptors were gathered from a human donor in a cohort sampled during active COVID-19.

The V and J genes are TRBV5-6 and TRBJ2-3; 8 nucleotides align to TRBD2. CDR1 and CDR2 from the germline V gene are SGHDT and YYEEEE. J gave up 5 bases and V 2 bases, and 16 bases lay outside the gene matches. This CDR3 contains 18 residues. The CDR3 loop is CASSLTRGAGEVGDTQYF. CDR3 DNA sequence: TGTGCCAGCAGCTTAACCCGGGGAGCGGGAGAGGTGGGAGATACGCAGTATTTT.

The chain couples TRBV6-5 to TRBJ2-7; TRBD1 agrees at 7 bases. With 6 bases clipped from V and 2 bases from J, the junction kept 4 bases outside the gene matches. The CDR3 runs to 13 residues. Germline loops: CDR1 MNHEY, CDR2 SVGAGI. Written as DNA, the CDR3 is TGTGCCAGCAGGTCCGACAGGGCCTACGAGCAGTACTTC. Its translation is CASRSDRAYEQYF.

V usage is TRBV5-1 and J usage is TRBJ1-1; D unresolved. The CDR3 spans 14 residues. V was cut by 6 bases and J by 4 bases, with 16 bases left in between. Germline V gives CDR1 SGHRS, CDR2 YFSETQ. This CDR3 is CASTYGPRGTEAFF. CDR3 bases: TGCGCCAGCACCTACGGCCCACGGGGCACTGAAGCTTTCTTT. Supplemented by reference TRBV5-1 and TRBJ1-1, the full variable domain reads KAGVTQTPRYLIKTRGQQVTLSCSPISGHRSVSWYQQTPGQGLQFLFEYFSETQRNKGNFPGRFSGRQFSNSRSEMNVSTLELGDSALYLCASTYGPRGTEAFFGQGTRLTVV.

CDR3 nucleotide sequence: TGTGCCAGCAGCTCTGCCCGGACTGCCTGGAGTAATGAGCAGTTCTTC. It yields the protein CASSSARTAWSNEQFF. The V and J genes are TRBV5-6 and TRBJ2-1; D perhaps matches TRBD2 (5 bases). Trimming took 3 bases from V and 7 from J, leaving 20 bases between them. The CDR3 sequence is 16 residues long. Germline-derived CDR1 and CDR2 are SGHDT and YYEEEE.

The V gene is TRBV5-6, the J gene TRBJ1-5, with 10 nucleotides matching TRBD1. The V gene's germline CDR1 is SGHDT and CDR2 YYEEEE. V lost 0 bases, J lost 6 bases, and 3 bases stayed unmatched. CDR3 size: 15 residues. CDR3 nucleotides: TGTGCCAGCAGCTTGGCCGGGACAGGGGTTCAGCCCCAGCATTTT. Protein product: CASSLAGTGVQPQHF. The full variable domain, completed using reference TRBV5-6 and TRBJ1-5, is DAGVTQSPTHLIKTRGQQVTLRCSPKSGHDTVSWYQQALGQGPQFIFQYYEEEERQRGNFPDRFSGHQFPNYSSELNVNALLLGDSALYLCASSLAGTGVQPQHFGDGTRLSIL.

The rearrangement uses TRBV7-9 and TRBJ1-5; the D is unclear. The V and J ends lost 3 bases and 4 bases respectively, with 13 bases between them. This CDR3 comprises 15 residues. Germline V gives CDR1 SEHNR, CDR2 FQNEAQ (reference sequence). This CDR3 is CASSFSQSSNQPQHF. DNA of the CDR3: TGTGCCAGCAGCTTTTCCCAATCGAGTAATCAGCCCCAGCATTTT.

The sample holds a few counts of this clone. CDR3 sequence reads: CASSVEGAHGQGSSYNEQFF. As DNA, the CDR3 is TGTGCCAGCAGCGTAGAAGGGGCCCACGGACAGGGTTCCTCCTACAATGAGCAGTTCTTC. V is TRBV9 and J is TRBJ2-1; 8 bases map to TRBD1. Germline loops: CDR1 SGDLS, CDR2 YYNGEE. Trimming removed 0 bases from V and 0 bases from J; junction bases left unmatched: 14. The CDR3 spans 20 residues.

This rearrangement joins TRBV7-9 to TRBJ1-4, with 9 bases matching TRBD1. CDR3 length: 15 amino acids. V was clipped by 5 bases and J by 7 bases; unmatched bases: 8. CDR1 is SEHNR, CDR2 FQNEAQ, per germline (reference sequence). CDR3 DNA sequence: TGTGCCAGCAGCCTGACCGGGACAGGGTCTGAAAAACTGTTTTTT. It encodes CASSLTGTGSEKLFF.

The V gene is TRBV28, the J gene TRBJ1-1, with D unresolved. Trimming pared 3 bases from V and 0 bases from J, leaving 11 bases between. The CDR3 is 15 amino acids. CDR1 and CDR2 (germline): MDHEN, SYDVKM. The CDR3 sequence: CASSFSTILNTEAFF. The CDR3 coding sequence is TGTGCCAGCAGTTTCAGTACTATCCTGAACACTGAAGCTTTCTTT. Variable domain in full (rest from reference TRBV28 and TRBJ1-1): DVKVTQSSRYLVKRTGEKVFLECVQDMDHENMFWYRQDPGLGLRLIYFSYDVKMKEKGDIPEGYSVSREKKERFSLILESASTNQTSMYLCASSFSTILNTEAFFGQGTRLTVV.